This TCR beta chain was captured by sequencing in a study of OX40 agonist ivuxolimab in advanced cancers. Some background on the complete study: Ivuxolimab was an agonistic, fully human IgG2 monoclonal antibody directed against OX40 (CD134), a costimulatory receptor. Intravenous ivuxolimab was administered to patients every 2 weeks at six dose levels: 0.01, 0.1, 0.3, 1.5, 3 and 10 mg/kg. Of the approximately 50 dose-escalation patients, hepatocellular carcinoma was present in about 20, melanoma in roughly 15, renal cell carcinoma in 9 and head and neck cancer in 9. The dose-escalation cohort was around 83% male with a mean age of around 64 years, ranging from 23 to 79. Patients were allowed to have had prior anti-PD-1, anti-PD-L1 or anti-CTLA-4 therapy, and 40% of the dose-escalation patients had been treated with checkpoint inhibitors. Three dose-escalation patients achieved partial responses, one with hepatocellular carcinoma and two with cutaneous melanoma. Peripheral TCRbeta sequencing was intended to test whether TCR sequence diversity was altered and clonal T-cell expansion was caused by ivuxolimab. The paper reports the monotherapy dose-escalation portion (N ≈ 52 patients) of the phase I ivuxolimab trial.

The germline V gene gives CDR1 as SGHTA and CDR2 as FQGNSA. V is pared back by 8 bases and J by 0 bases, with 16 bases lying between the germline termini. From cysteine to phenylalanine, the CDR3 is 15 amino acids long. Only the CDR3 part of the read is kept: 45 bases, read in frame from the first base. Comment on this clone: Its antigen target is currently unknown. Within one base of it there is no much larger clone, and no base qualities were kept.

What the work shows at the level of the full study, not this receptor alone: At doses of 0.1 to 3.0 mg/kg, clonal expansion of both CD4+ and CD8+ T cells in blood was seen between baseline and week 6. Which antigens the clonally expanded peripheral T cells were specific for was not determined. In partial responders in the 0.1-3.0 mg/kg groups, normalized peripheral clonal expansion was found to be among the lowest, especially among CD8+ T cells. Low levels of normalized T-cell clonal expansion were also seen in some patients who did not respond. After ivuxolimab, more expanded clones were found on average in CD8+ T cells than in CD4+ T cells.

To sequence the TCRbeta CDR3 region, genomic DNA was isolated from the sorted cells. TCRbeta CDR3 regions were sequenced using the immunoSEQ Assay. What TCRdb holds here is the immuneACCESS table cut down to in-frame rearrangements. Part of the clones is not present; checked against another copy, under half of the missing clones reflect an unresolved V gene, and the others are unexplained. Within this sample are about 73,000 clones, with approximately 90% of them counted one time only. Over 0.35% of the sample belongs to the ten largest clones. The trial excluded patients who had a history of autoimmune disease or who were on systemic immunosuppression. Peripheral blood for TCR sequencing was collected from all dose cohorts at baseline, on cycle 4 day 1, and on cycle 7 day 1. The samples were taken from a phase I, first-in-human, multicenter, open-label dose-escalation trial of ivuxolimab. Adults with locally advanced or metastatic melanoma, renal cell carcinoma, hepatocellular carcinoma or head and neck squamous cell carcinoma were enrolled in the trial. CD4+ and CD8+ T cells were sorted separately from peripheral blood before TCR sequencing.

The V gene is TRBV7-2 and the J gene is TRBJ1-1; the D segment could be TRBD1, given 5 matching bases. This clonotype was obtained from an adult with an advanced solid tumor such as melanoma, head and neck, liver or kidney cancer. Source: CD4+ or CD8+ T cells sorted from blood, taken in a trial of the OX40 agonist ivuxolimab. The CDR3 protein is CASRVPGTLNTEAFF. The bases read TGTGCCAGCCGCGTTCCCGGGACCTTGAACACTGAAGCTTTCTTT.